The clone carrying this T cell receptor beta chain was recorded many times. Its antigen remains unknown. This sample was included in a study of T-cell memory formation after mild COVID-19. Study results and caveats: Clones that contracted from day 15 to 85 had balanced CD4/CD8; later expanders were CD4+ biased.

Trimming cost V 8 bases and J 4 bases, with 11 bases left between them. The CDR3 runs to 13 residues. CDR1 and CDR2 from the germline V gene are MNHEY and SVGEGT. TCRdb recomputed calls from the 5' RACE reads with MiXCR, one row per CDR3 protein. Among some 340,000 distinct CDR3 sequences, 10% to 15% were seen once, and the ten largest hold about a fifth. The sample comprised PBMCs or a T cell subset sorted from them (not recorded which). The gene calls are TRBV6-2 or TRBV6-3 and TRBJ1-4, with unresolved D. This clonotype was obtained from a man aged 18-30 years who had mild COVID-19 (a few samples of this study predate the infection). Cell type and time point are not known. In DNA form, the CDR3 reads TGTGCCAGCTACGGGAACTTTAATGAAAAACTGTTTTTT. Protein product: CASYGNFNEKLFF.